Each of the 17 T cell receptor beta chains below was sequenced from the same sample in a study of blood T cell repertoires in COVID-19. Some clones are missing from TCRdb's copy, which holds only in-frame ones; the method was immunoSEQ multiplex PCR. Altogether approximately 320,000 clones are present, over 85% being singletons, with the ten largest covering 2% to 3%. Material for sequencing was PBMCs or T cells enriched from blood (not recorded which). Source of these receptors: a man aged 55 to 70 who had recovered from COVID-19.

This chain uses TRBV27 with TRBJ2-7; no firm D call. Germline V gene data show CDR1 as MNHEY and CDR2 as SMNVEV (reference sequence). The V end lost 5 bases, the J end lost 4 bases, and 15 bases lay between the germline ends. This CDR3 comprises 14 residues. CDR3 DNA sequence: TGTGCCAGCAGTGGCGGCAGCAAATCTTACGAGCAGTACTTC. This encodes CASSGGSKSYEQYF.

This chain uses TRBV24-1 with TRBJ2-7; tentatively, D is TRBD2 (5 bases). The V end was cut by 0 bases, the J end by 0 bases, with 17 bases between. Germline V lookup: CDR1 KGHDR, CDR2 SFDVKD. This CDR3 comprises 18 residues. The CDR3 nucleotides are TGTGCCACCAGTGATTTGACCCTGTCACCGACTATCTCCTACGAGCAGTACTTC. Residues: CATSDLTLSPTISYEQYF.

This chain joins TRBV19 and TRBJ1-2; D gene unclear. Germline lookup yields CDR1 LNHDA and CDR2 SQIVND (reference sequence). This CDR3 contains 15 residues. V shed 3 bases and J shed 0 bases, with 11 bases lying between them. The DNA of the CDR3 is TGTGCCAGTAGTATTGGGCAGGATGCTAACTATGGCTACACCTTC. Its protein product is CASSIGQDANYGYTF. The full variable domain, completed using reference TRBV19 and TRBJ1-2, is DGGITQSPKYLFRKEGQNVTLSCEQNLNHDAMYWYRQDPGQGLRLIYYSQIVNDFQKGDIAEGYSVSREKKESFPLTVTSAQKNPTAFYLCASSIGQDANYGYTFGSGTRLTVV.

The chain has TRBV19 and TRBJ1-1, with unresolved D. V was cut by 5 bases and J by 5 bases, with 18 bases left in between. The CDR3 loop spans 15 amino acids. Germline V CDR1 and CDR2: LNHDA, SQIVND (reference sequence). In DNA, the CDR3 is TGTGCCAGTAGTGAGACCCGGCCGCGAGGAACTGAAGCTTTCTTT. Its protein is CASSETRPRGTEAFF.

The chain links TRBV4-1 to TRBJ2-4, with 12 bases identical to TRBD2. The germline V gene has CDR1 MGHRA and CDR2 YSYEKL. The CDR3 sequence is 16 residues long. V gave up 5 bases and J gave up 6 bases; unmatched junction bases: 8. CDR3 sequence reads: CASSNTPGLAGNIQYF. The CDR3 region has the DNA TGCGCCAGCAGCAATACGCCGGGACTAGCGGGAAACATTCAGTACTTC.

The chain has TRBV10-3 and TRBJ2-1; D might be TRBD2 (6 bases). The V end was cut by 4 bases, the J end by 2 bases, with 9 bases between. Germline V gene sequence: CDR1 ENHRY, CDR2 SYGVKD. CDR3 length: 14 residues. Here the CDR3 reads CAISGGVTYNEQFF. CDR3 sequence (DNA): TGTGCCATCAGTGGGGGGGTCACCTACAATGAGCAGTTCTTC.

V is TRBV19 and J is TRBJ2-2, with 8 positions matching TRBD2. The germline V gene has CDR1 LNHDA and CDR2 SQIVND (reference sequence). Trimming took 3 bases from V and 8 from J; bases not matched to a gene: 14. This CDR3 spans 17 amino acids. CDR3 coding DNA: TGTGCCAGTAGTATTTCGATTGTGGCTAGCGGGTATGGGGAGCTGTTTTTT. It codes for CASSISIVASGYGELFF.

This clone was seen only once. The chain employs TRBV6-5 and TRBJ2-1; D possibly corresponds to TRBD2 (6 bases). The V gene's germline CDR1 is MNHEY and CDR2 SVGAGI. The germline V and J ends were trimmed by 8 bases and 4 bases, with 15 bases remaining between them. This CDR3 region has 14 residues. The CDR3 region has the DNA TGTGCCAGCGTAAACAGGCGGGATTACAATGAGCAGTTCTTC. This codes for CASVNRRDYNEQFF.

The chain employs TRBV30 and TRBJ1-2; D remains ambiguous. Germline V gene lookup returns CDR1 GTSNPN and CDR2 SVGIG (reference sequence). The germline V and J ends were trimmed by 2 bases and 4 bases, with 11 bases remaining between them. This CDR3 contains 13 residues. CDR3 residues: CAWSSVRGYGYTF. CDR3 in DNA: TGTGCCTGGAGTTCTGTGAGAGGCTATGGCTACACCTTC.

This clone was detected only once. The chain has TRBV4-2 and TRBJ2-3; possible D gene TRBD1, 6 bases. The V gene lost 1 base and the J gene lost 4 bases, with 12 bases spanning the gap. Germline V lookup: CDR1 LGHNA, CDR2 YNFKEQ. This CDR3 is 15 amino acids long. CDR3 nucleotides: TGTGCCAGCAGCCAAGGGAACAACAGGGCAGATACGCAGTATTTT. Its translation is CASSQGNNRADTQYF.

The J gene is TRBJ2-7, the V gene TRBV7-2; D might be TRBD2 (5 bases). The V end lost 4 bases, the J end lost 7 bases, and 20 bases lay between the germline ends. Germline V lookup: CDR1 SGHTA, CDR2 FQGNSA. The CDR3 runs 15 residues. For the CDR3, the DNA is TGTGCCAGCAGCTCTGAGACTACGACGGGAAATGAGCAGTACTTC. It is translated as CASSSETTTGNEQYF.

The chain is built from TRBV7-2 and TRBJ2-7; 7 bases match TRBD1. The CDR3 spans 13 residues. The V segment lost 6 bases and the J segment 2 bases; nucleotides outside the gene matches: 4. CDR1 and CDR2 (germline): SGHTA, FQGNSA. The CDR3 coding sequence is TGTGCCAGCAGAAAGACAGGGACCTACGAGCAGTACTTC. Its protein is CASRKTGTYEQYF.

Written as DNA, the CDR3 is TGTGCCAGCAGATTACACCTCGGTCTAGAATACAATGAGCAGTTCTTC. It specifies CASRLHLGLEYNEQFF. This chain uses TRBV7-8 with TRBJ2-1; D gene ambiguous. The CDR3 is 16 amino acids. Per the germline V gene, CDR1 is SGHVS and CDR2 is FQNEAQ. V gave up 6 bases and J gave up 4 bases, with 19 bases separating them.

The chain combines TRBV18 with TRBJ1-5; D might be TRBD1 (6 bases). Germline values: CDR1 KGHSH, CDR2 LQKENI. Trimming shortened V by 4 bases and J by 3 bases, and 10 bases separated the two germline ends. The length of the CDR3 is 14 residues. For the CDR3, the DNA is TGTGCCAGCTCACTCGGACAGCACAATCAGCCCCAGCATTTT. Amino acid sequence: CASSLGQHNQPQHF.

V is TRBV20-1 and J is TRBJ1-1; the D is unclear. Germline V gives CDR1 DFQATT, CDR2 SNEGSKA (reference sequence). The CDR3 consists of 13 residues. Trimming pared 3 bases from V and 1 base from J, leaving 9 bases between. The CDR3 reads CSASEGGNTEAFF. Written as DNA, the CDR3 is TGCAGTGCTAGTGAAGGAGGGAACACTGAAGCTTTCTTT.

The chain recombines TRBV15 with TRBJ1-1, with D unclear. Germline values: CDR1 LNHNV, CDR2 YYDKDF (reference sequence). The CDR3 spans 11 residues. Between the trimmed V and J ends, which lost 3 bases and 7 bases, there was a span of 6 bases. Here the CDR3 reads CATSSYNEAFF. The CDR3 nucleotides read TGTGCCACCAGCAGTTATAATGAAGCTTTCTTT.

V is TRBV27 and J is TRBJ1-4; the D is unclear. Germline assignment: CDR1 MNHEY and CDR2 SMNVEV (reference sequence). V lost 3 bases, J lost 5 bases, and 7 bases lay in between. The CDR3 spans 13 residues. The CDR3 loop is CASSLQVNEKLFF. CDR3 bases: TGTGCCAGCAGTTTGCAGGTGAATGAAAAACTGTTTTTT.